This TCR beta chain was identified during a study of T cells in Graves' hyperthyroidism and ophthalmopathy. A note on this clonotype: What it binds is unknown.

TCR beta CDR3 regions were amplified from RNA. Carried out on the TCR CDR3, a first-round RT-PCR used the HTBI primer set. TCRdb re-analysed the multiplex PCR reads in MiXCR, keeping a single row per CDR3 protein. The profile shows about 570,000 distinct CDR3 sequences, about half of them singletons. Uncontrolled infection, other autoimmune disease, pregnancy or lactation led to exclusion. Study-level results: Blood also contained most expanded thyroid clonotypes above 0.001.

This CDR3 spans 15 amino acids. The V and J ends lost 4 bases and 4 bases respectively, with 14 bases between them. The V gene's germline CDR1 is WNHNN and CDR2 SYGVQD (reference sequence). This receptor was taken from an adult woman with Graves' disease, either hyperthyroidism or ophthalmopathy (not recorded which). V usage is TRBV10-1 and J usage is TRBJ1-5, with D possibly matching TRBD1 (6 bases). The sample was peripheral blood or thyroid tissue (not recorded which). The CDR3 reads CASSARAGENQPQHF. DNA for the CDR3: TGCGCCAGCAGTGCTAGGGCAGGGGAAAATCAGCCCCAGCATTTT.